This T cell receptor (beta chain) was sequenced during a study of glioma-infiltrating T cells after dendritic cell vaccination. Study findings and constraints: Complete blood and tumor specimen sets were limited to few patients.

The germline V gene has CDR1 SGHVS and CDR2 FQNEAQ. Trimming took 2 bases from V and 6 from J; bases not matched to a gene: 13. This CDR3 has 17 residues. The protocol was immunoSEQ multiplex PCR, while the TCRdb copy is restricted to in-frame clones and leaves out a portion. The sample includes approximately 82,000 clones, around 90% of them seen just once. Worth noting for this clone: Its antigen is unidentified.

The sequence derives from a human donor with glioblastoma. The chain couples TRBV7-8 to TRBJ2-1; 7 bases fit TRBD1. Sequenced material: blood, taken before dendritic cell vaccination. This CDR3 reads CASSLPTGTARSNEQFF. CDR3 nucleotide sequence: TGTGCCAGCAGCTTACCAACCGGGACAGCCCGATCCAATGAGCAGTTCTTC.